The clone carrying this TCR beta chain was counted ten times or more. Its antigen is as yet unknown. Libraries of TCR beta came from iRepertoire HTBI primers plus Arm-PCR of CDR3 regions. TCRdb redid the calling of the multiplex PCR reads with MiXCR, one entry per CDR3 protein. Altogether 350,000 to 450,000 distinct CDR3 sequences are present, about 15% being singletons, with the ten largest covering over 15%. These data belong to a study of regulatory T cells in long-lasting Graves disease. Overall study results and limits: There was favoring of TRBV28, TRBJ1-2 and TRBJ2-5 in persistent disease.

V was pared by 9 bases and J by 0 bases, with 12 bases between. The CDR3 has 14 residues. The germline V gene has CDR1 LGHNT and CDR2 FRNRAP. As for time point: newly diagnosed GD, antithyroid drugs for less than 3 months. The TCR library used RNA extracted from PBMCs. Patients all came to the study from an endocrinology department in Xi'an, China. The same sample was also studied in work on T cells in Graves' hyperthyroidism and ophthalmopathy. This second study notes: It was considered stable Graves' hyperthyroidism when ophthalmopathy did not progress within 18 months.

This sequence was found in a woman aged 25 to 45 with Graves disease. The sequenced sample was peripheral blood mononuclear cells (PBMCs), obtained at new diagnosis, from a patient treated with antithyroid drugs. The chain is built from TRBV12-5 and TRBJ1-3; D uncertain. The CDR3 spells CASLDGRSGNTIYF. In DNA form, the CDR3 reads TGTGCTAGCCTGGACGGCCGCTCTGGAAACACCATATATTTT.